The text below deals with one T cell receptor beta chain. The target antigen is unknown. The sample is drawn from a study of Ad26.COV2.S vaccination and SARS-CoV-2 variants. Study-level results: With respect to non-spike TCR breadth, vaccine and placebo recipients were similar. Total T cell responses, in the TCR breadth and depth analyses, may have been underestimated.

TCRdb's copy holds only in-frame clones and misses some; the assay was immunoSEQ multiplex PCR. The repertoire holds 200,000 to 250,000 clones, with roughly 90% as singletons. This sample's treatment: some 20 received Ad26.COV2.S at low or high dose, single or two shots; about 5 received placebo; per-sample allocation not given. Day 63 following the first vaccine or placebo injection was when the samples were taken. Aged 18-55 years, donor was enrolled in Boston in about 2020. What was given as vaccine was an Ad26 vector encoding Wuhan-strain SARS-CoV-2 spike. Material: peripheral blood, obtained in a trial of Ad26.COV2.S vaccine versus placebo. This TCR was sampled from a person aged 18-60 years who received the Ad26.COV2.S COVID-19 vaccine or a placebo.

CDR3 residues: CASSVRTGGGTDTQYF. In DNA form, the CDR3 reads TGTGCCAGCAGCGTGAGGACAGGGGGCGGCACAGATACGCAGTATTTT. The chain recombines TRBV9 with TRBJ2-3, with 11 bases lining up with TRBD1. The V gene's germline CDR1 is SGDLS and CDR2 YYNGEE. The trim removed 2 bases at V and 1 base at J, leaving 3 bases unmatched. The CDR3 runs 16 residues.